The TCR beta chain described here comes from a study of CD8 T cells in Susac syndrome. This CDR3 comprises 15 residues. CDR1 and CDR2 (germline): LGHNA, YSLEER. V was shortened by 0 bases and J by 5 bases, with 11 bases between the two germline ends. Reverse transcription of roughly 0.5 to 1 ug RNA used random hexamers. immunoSEQ multiplex PCR amplified TCR beta CDR3 across 54 Vbeta, 13 Jbeta. MiXCR, applied by TCRdb to the immunoSEQ multiplex PCR reads, yields one record per CDR3 protein. The sample consists of about 84,000 distinct CDR3 sequences, approximately 96% of them appearing once. TCR beta was sequenced from blood CD8+ and CD4+ T cells. Under recently defined diagnostic criteria, the patients with Susac syndrome qualified as having definite or probable disease.

The TCR was taken from a human donor with Susac syndrome. The sequenced material came from CD8+ T cells from PBMCs. The chain links TRBV4-3 to TRBJ1-5, with unresolved D. The CDR3 is CASSQDWIGDQPQHF. For the CDR3, the DNA is TGCGCCAGCAGCCAAGATTGGATCGGGGATCAGCCCCAGCATTTT.